This T cell receptor (beta chain) was sequenced in a study of OX40 agonist ivuxolimab in advanced cancers. Overall study context: One patient with hepatocellular carcinoma and two with cutaneous melanoma, three in all, had partial responses.

CDR3 length: 16 residues. The V gene lost 1 base and the J gene lost 0 bases, with 10 bases spanning the gap. CDR1 SGHTA and CDR2 FQGNSA come from the germline V gene. Using immunoSEQ multiplex PCR, the repertoire was profiled, and TCRdb retains in-frame clones only, with some absent. The repertoire holds about 73,000 clones, with 85% as singletons. Study results and caveats: On average, CD8+ T cells had more expanded clones than CD4+. Within 6 weeks, CD4+ and CD8+ blood T cells expanded clonally at 0.1 to 3.0 mg/kg.

On this clone itself: Its cognate antigen is unknown.

The source is an adult with an advanced solid tumor such as melanoma, head and neck, liver or kidney cancer. The chain joins TRBV7-2 to TRBJ1-3, with D hard to call. Source: CD4+ or CD8+ T cells sorted from blood, taken in a trial of the OX40 agonist ivuxolimab. CDR3 sequence: CASSLDVSASGNTIYF. For the CDR3, the DNA is TGTGCCAGCAGCTTAGACGTGTCAGCCTCTGGAAACACCATATATTTT.